This T cell receptor (beta chain) came from a study of blood T cell repertoires in COVID-19. This clone was found a few times. Method: immunoSEQ multiplex PCR; TCRdb's copy keeps in-frame clones and lacks some. The sample lists a few hundred thousand clones, 70% to 90% seen once, with about 8% in the top ten. The CDR3 totals 15 residues. Germline-derived CDR1 and CDR2 are SGHKS and YYEKEE (reference sequence). The V and J ends lost 1 base and 8 bases, in that order; junction bases with no gene match: 4. The sequenced material came from peripheral blood. The sequence was obtained from a woman in her 50s who had recovered from COVID-19. The chain joins TRBV5-5 to TRBJ1-6, with 9 bases identical to TRBD1. The CDR3 DNA reads TGTGCCAGCAGCTTGACGGGACAGGGCGATTCACCCCTCCACTTT. Its translation is CASSLTGQGDSPLHF.